These 28 T cell receptor beta chains share one sample of origin, sequenced in a study of regulatory T cells in long-lasting Graves disease. Construction of the TCR beta libraries employed iRepertoire HTBI primers in conjunction with Arm-PCR of CDR3 regions. TCRdb called the multiplex PCR reads again in MiXCR, with one record for every CDR3 protein. The profile shows about 530,000 distinct CDR3 sequences, about 15% of them singletons. The time point: newly diagnosed GD, antithyroid drugs for less than 3 months. Scientists built the TCR library using RNA that was extracted from PBMCs. In addition, the sample was reused for a study of T cells in Graves' hyperthyroidism and ophthalmopathy.

Sample: peripheral blood mononuclear cells (PBMCs), taken at new diagnosis, from a patient treated with antithyroid drugs. These receptors all come from a woman aged 40 to 65 with Graves disease.

Many counts were recorded for this clonotype. V usage is TRBV27 and J usage is TRBJ1-6; a possible D gene is TRBD1 (6 bases). Germline CDR1 is MNHEY and CDR2 is SMNVEV (reference sequence). The CDR3 spans 15 residues. The V gene lost 5 bases and the J gene lost 7 bases, with 15 bases spanning the gap. The CDR3 region is CASSVTGTPNSPLHF. The CDR3, as DNA: TGTGCCAGCAGTGTCACCGGGACACCGAATTCACCCCTCCACTTT.

Ten or more counts support this clonotype. As DNA, the CDR3 is TGTGCCAGCAGGCTGCAAGATACGCAGTATTTT. It yields the protein CASRLQDTQYF. The chain couples TRBV6-1 to TRBJ2-3, with no clear D. There are 11 residues in the CDR3. Germline lookup yields CDR1 MNHNS and CDR2 SASEGT. Between the trimmed V and J ends, which lost 6 bases and 5 bases, there was a span of 6 bases.

This clonotype showed up many times. This chain connects TRBV7-9 to TRBJ1-2; perhaps TRBD1 as D (6 bases). V lost 1 base and J 2 bases, leaving 11 bases between the germline ends. The CDR3 loop spans 15 amino acids. Germline V gene sequence: CDR1 SEHNR, CDR2 FQNEAQ (reference sequence). CDR3 sequence (DNA): TGTGCCAGCAGCTTAGTCCAGGGGAGGAACTATGGCTACACCTTC. Translating it yields CASSLVQGRNYGYTF.

This clonotype has a count of ten or more. The rearrangement joins TRBV29-1 to TRBJ1-1; D possibly corresponds to TRBD1 (6 bases). Trimming left V 7 bases short and J 1 base short, with 10 bases between. The CDR3 loop spans 12 amino acids. In germline, CDR1 is SQVTM, CDR2 ANQGSEA. CDR3 in amino acids: CSATGSNTEAFF. The CDR3 DNA sequence: TGCAGCGCTACAGGGTCGAACACTGAAGCTTTCTTT.

This clonotype was counted ten times or more. V usage is TRBV20-1 and J usage is TRBJ1-6; D is unresolved. Looked up from germline, CDR1 is DFQATT and CDR2 is SNEGSKA (reference sequence). This CDR3 is 15 amino acids long. V was trimmed by 6 bases and J by 5 bases, leaving 17 bases between them. CDR3 DNA: TGCAGTGCACTAGTCGACGGTGGGAATAATTCACCCCTCCACTTT. Translated, it gives CSALVDGGNNSPLHF.

The rearrangement uses TRBV6-5 and TRBJ2-7; no reliable D call. The CDR3 is 17 residues long. V lost 0 bases, J lost 3 bases, and 18 bases lay in between. The germline V gene has CDR1 MNHEY and CDR2 SVGAGI. The CDR3: CASSYSQSDSTHYEQYF. The DNA for the CDR3 is TGTGCCAGCAGTTACTCCCAATCCGACTCGACCCACTACGAGCAGTACTTC.

This clonotype was seen a few times. This chain links TRBV6-1 with TRBJ1-2; tentative D call: TRBD1 (6 bases). CDR3 size: 13 residues. V shed 6 bases and J shed 4 bases, with 12 bases lying between them. The germline V gene encodes CDR1 MNHNS and CDR2 SASEGT. The CDR3 sequence is CASSHDRSYGYTF. Written as DNA, the CDR3 is TGTGCCAGCAGCCACGACAGGAGCTATGGCTACACCTTC.

This clonotype was picked up many times. The chain combines TRBV20-1 with TRBJ1-1; D gene ambiguous. Germline loops: CDR1 DFQATT, CDR2 SNEGSKA (reference sequence). V dropped 3 bases and J dropped 2 bases, with 10 bases sitting between them. The CDR3 has 13 residues. CDR3 bases: TGCAGTGCTAGGGGTTGGCCTAACACTGAAGCTTTCTTT. This translates into CSARGWPNTEAFF.

This clonotype has ten or more counts. The chain recombines TRBV12-3 or TRBV12-4 with TRBJ2-2, with a possible D match to TRBD1 (6 bases). This CDR3 is 16 amino acids long. The V end lost 3 bases, the J end lost 1 base, and 12 bases lay between the germline ends. CDR3 region: CASSFLGHRNTGELFF. CDR3 nucleotides: TGTGCCAGCAGTTTCCTGGGACACAGGAACACCGGGGAGCTGTTTTTT.

The J gene is TRBJ2-5, the V gene TRBV30; D may be TRBD1 (5 bases). V lost 0 bases and J 1 base, leaving 6 bases between the germline ends. Per the germline V gene, CDR1 is GTSNPN and CDR2 is SVGIG (reference sequence). The CDR3 spans 13 residues. The CDR3 loop is CAWSVQAQETQYF. The CDR3 DNA reads TGTGCCTGGAGTGTACAGGCCCAAGAGACCCAGTACTTC. The full variable domain, completed using reference TRBV30 and TRBJ2-5, is SQTIHQWPATLVQPVGSPLSLECTVEGTSNPNLYWYRQAAGRGLQLLFYSVGIGQISSEVPQNLSASRPQDRQFILSSKKLLLSDSGFYLCAWSVQAQETQYFGPGTRLLVL.

This clonotype was recorded a few times. This sequence joins TRBV5-1 and TRBJ2-1; tentative D call: TRBD2 (6 bases). Trimming pared 0 bases from V and 11 bases from J, leaving 21 bases between. Looked up from germline, CDR1 is SGHRS and CDR2 is YFSETQ. The CDR3 consists of 16 residues. DNA for the CDR3: TGCGCCAGCAGCTTGGCCGGGCGGGGCACCTCAATGAAGCAGTTCTTC. Translated, it gives CASSLAGRGTSMKQFF.

This chain connects TRBV5-6 to TRBJ2-3; D uncertain. This CDR3 has 14 residues. Germline V CDR1 and CDR2: SGHDT, YYEEEE. V lost 2 bases and J 2 bases, leaving 9 bases between the germline ends. CDR3 region: CASSFPGFTDTQYF. For the CDR3, the DNA is TGTGCCAGCAGCTTCCCAGGATTCACAGATACGCAGTATTTT.

V gene TRBV29-1 combines with J gene TRBJ2-7, with D possibly matching TRBD2 (7 bases). Germline lookup yields CDR1 SQVTM and CDR2 ANQGSEA. V lost 2 bases and J 2 bases, leaving 16 bases between the germline ends. This CDR3 is 15 amino acids long. In nucleotides, the CDR3 is TGCAGCGTTGAAAAGGGGGGGATGGGGACCTACGAGCAGTACTTC. Protein product: CSVEKGGMGTYEQYF.

V and J are TRBV5-1 and TRBJ1-1; TRBD1 agrees at 12 bases. This CDR3 is built from 15 residues. J lost 3 bases, V lost 0 bases, and 0 bases had no gene match. Germline CDR1 SGHRS, CDR2 YFSETQ. DNA for the CDR3: TGCGCCAGCAGCTTGGGGGACAGGGGGCACACTGAAGCTTTCTTT. Amino acid sequence: CASSLGDRGHTEAFF. The variable domain in full, with the rest retrieved from reference TRBV5-1 and TRBJ1-1, is KAGVTQTPRYLIKTRGQQVTLSCSPISGHRSVSWYQQTPGQGLQFLFEYFSETQRNKGNFPGRFSGRQFSNSRSEMNVSTLELGDSALYLCASSLGDRGHTEAFFGQGTRLTVV.

This clonotype came up many times. The chain employs TRBV18 and TRBJ2-7, with D perhaps matching TRBD1 or TRBD2 (5 bases each). V dropped 11 bases and J dropped 0 bases, with 17 bases sitting between them. The CDR3 has 14 residues. Germline CDR1 KGHSH, CDR2 LQKENI. The CDR3 protein is CASAWGRNSYEQYF. The DNA of the CDR3 is TGTGCCTCCGCTTGGGGACGGAACTCCTACGAGCAGTACTTC. Variable domain in full (rest from reference TRBV18 and TRBJ2-7): NAGVMQNPRHLVRRRGQEARLRCSPMKGHSHVYWYRQLPEEGLKFMVYLQKENIIDESGMPKERFSAEFPKEGPSILRIQQVVRGDSAAYFCASAWGRNSYEQYFGPGTRLTVT.

This clonotype has at least ten counts. The chain carries TRBV2 and TRBJ2-7, with 9 bases identical to TRBD1. There are 15 residues in the CDR3. The V gene's germline CDR1 is SNHLY and CDR2 FYNNEI. Losses at the gene ends were 4 bases for V and 4 bases for J; bases not matched to a gene: 8. The CDR3 loop reads CASSGRQGVRYEQYF. CDR3 nucleotide sequence: TGTGCCAGCAGTGGAAGACAGGGGGTGAGGTACGAGCAGTACTTC. The complete variable domain, with remaining parts taken from reference TRBV2 and TRBJ2-7, reads EPEVTQTPSHQVTQMGQEVILRCVPISNHLYFYWYRQILGQKVEFLVSFYNNEISEKSEIFDDQFSVERPDGSNFTLKIRSTKLEDSAMYFCASSGRQGVRYEQYFGPGTRLTVT.

The J gene is TRBJ2-4, the V gene TRBV6-5; TRBD2 agrees at 10 bases. Germline V gene sequence: CDR1 MNHEY, CDR2 SVGAGI. The CDR3 extends over 18 amino acids. With 0 bases clipped from V and 0 bases from J, the junction kept 5 bases outside the gene matches. CDR3 residues: CASSYSNSGGQAKNIQYF. In DNA form, the CDR3 reads TGTGCCAGCAGTTACTCGAATAGCGGGGGGCAAGCCAAAAACATTCAGTACTTC.

This clonotype was counted many times. V and J are TRBV14 and TRBJ1-1; tentative D call: TRBD1 (6 bases). With 0 bases removed from V and 10 bases from J, the gap between germline ends came to 15 bases. CDR1 is SGHDN, CDR2 FVKESK, per germline. CDR3 length: 14 amino acids. CDR3 sequence (DNA): TGTGCCAGCAGCCAAGATGGGGGCTCCAGTGCAGCTTTCTTT. Translation gives CASSQDGGSSAAFF.

The table lists this clonotype with many counts. The rearrangement links TRBV20-1 to TRBJ2-1; 9 bases align to TRBD2. The length of the CDR3 is 14 residues. CDR1 is DFQATT and CDR2 is SNEGSKA in the germline V gene (reference sequence). The V gene end was trimmed by 3 bases and the J gene end by 8 bases; junction bases not matched to a gene: 8. CDR3 protein: CSARPGRGGHEQFF. Written as DNA, the CDR3 is TGCAGTGCTAGGCCTGGGCGGGGGGGCCATGAGCAGTTCTTC.

This clonotype has just a few counts. This sequence joins TRBV20-1 and TRBJ1-2, with a weak D call TRBD1 (6 bases). The germline V and J ends were trimmed by 1 base and 8 bases, with 14 bases remaining between them. Germline V gene lookup returns CDR1 DFQATT and CDR2 SNEGSKA (reference sequence). The CDR3 loop spans 13 amino acids. DNA of the CDR3: TGCAGTGCTAGAGTGGGGGCAGGGAAGGGCTACACCTTC. It encodes CSARVGAGKGYTF.

Only a few counts were recorded for this clonotype. V gene TRBV5-1 combines with J gene TRBJ1-1; no clear D gene. The V end lost 1 base, the J end lost 7 bases, and 11 bases lay between the germline ends. Germline-derived CDR1 and CDR2 are SGHRS and YFSETQ. The CDR3 has 13 residues. CDR3: CASSLLVRGEAFF. The CDR3 DNA reads TGCGCCAGCAGCTTGCTAGTCCGGGGTGAAGCTTTCTTT.

This clonotype was recorded many times. The chain recombines TRBV18 with TRBJ1-2; D is uncertain. The CDR3 covers 14 residues. V lost 5 bases and J lost 8, with 18 bases in between. Germline V lookup: CDR1 KGHSH, CDR2 LQKENI. The CDR3 nucleotides read TGTGCCAGCTCAATTCCCCCGGGAACCGGGGGCTACACCTTC. Residues: CASSIPPGTGGYTF.

This chain uses TRBV7-9 with TRBJ1-5; 7 bases are shared with TRBD1. This CDR3 comprises 16 residues. V lost 6 bases, J lost 3 bases, and 11 bases stayed unmatched. Germline V CDR1 and CDR2: SEHNR, FQNEAQ (reference sequence). CDR3 sequence reads: CASSRGRDRVNQPQHF. The CDR3 coding sequence is TGTGCCAGCAGTCGAGGCCGGGACAGAGTCAATCAGCCCCAGCATTTT.

This chain joins TRBV10-3 and TRBJ2-5; D not resolved. CDR1 is ENHRY and CDR2 is SYGVKD in the germline V gene. This CDR3 is 12 amino acids long. Trimming cost V 3 bases and J 0 bases, with 2 bases left between them. The CDR3 bases are TGTGCCATCAGTGATCACCAAGAGACCCAGTACTTC. Translated, it gives CAISDHQETQYF.

This clonotype has a handful of counts. This chain uses TRBV19 with TRBJ1-5; 8 bases fit TRBD1. Per the germline V gene, CDR1 is LNHDA and CDR2 is SQIVND (reference sequence). The J segment lost 0 bases and the V segment lost 6 bases, leaving 4 bases of the junction unmatched. CDR3 size: 15 residues. In DNA, the CDR3 is TGTGCCAGTAGAACTGACAGGGGTAGCAATCAGCCCCAGCATTTT. Its translation is CASRTDRGSNQPQHF.

CDR3 protein: CASSEGGGHTDTQYF. In DNA form, the CDR3 reads TGTGCCAGCAGTGAAGGGGGGGGCCATACAGATACGCAGTATTTT. The genes are TRBV25-1 and TRBJ2-3; tentatively, D is TRBD2 (7 bases). Germline V gene sequence: CDR1 MGHDK, CDR2 SYGVNS. This CDR3 is 15 amino acids long. V lost 2 bases and J 3 bases, leaving 12 bases between the germline ends.

This CDR3 reads CASSFRDPLYNSPLHF. The CDR3 DNA is TGTGCCAGCAGTTTCAGGGACCCATTATATAATTCACCCCTCCACTTT. The gene calls are TRBV12-3 or TRBV12-4 and TRBJ1-6; D possibly corresponds to TRBD1 (5 bases). The V end lost 3 bases, the J end lost 4 bases, and 13 bases lay between the germline ends. The CDR3 sequence is 16 residues long.

Many counts were recorded for this clonotype. The CDR3 DNA is TGTGCCAGCGCTTCAGGGGGTGACACCGGGGAGCTGTTTTTT. This sequence encodes CASASGGDTGELFF. The chain links TRBV3-1 to TRBJ2-2, with 7 bases lining up with TRBD1. With V trimmed by 8 bases and J by 3 bases, 6 bases remained unmatched. The CDR3 totals 14 residues. From germline, CDR1 is LGHDT and CDR2 YNNKEL (reference sequence).